The clone carrying this TCR beta chain showed up just a few times. Its target is unknown. A single record per CDR3 protein comes from TCRdb applying MiXCR to the 5' RACE reads. This table has roughly 130,000 distinct CDR3 sequences, about a sixth appearing once. The germline gives CDR1 MNHEY, CDR2 SVGAGI. V shed 5 bases, J shed 6 bases, and the junction held 4 bases outside the gene matches. CDR3 length: 13 residues. This sample is part of a study of T-cell memory formation after mild COVID-19. About the study: TCR clusters were mostly confined to one donor each. Study outcomes and limitations: Clones contracting over day 15 to 85 were CD4/CD8 balanced, with later expanders leaning CD4+. Most CD4+ clones that shrank were in CM and EM, while CD8+ ones turned up in EMRA.

This receptor was obtained from an adult woman who had mild COVID-19 (a few samples of this study predate the infection). Cell type and time point are not known. The chain couples TRBV6-5 to TRBJ2-7; 10 positions match TRBD1. Input material: PBMCs or a T cell subset sorted from them (not recorded which). The CDR3 region has the DNA TGTGCCAGCAGTGAAGGGACAGGGGCCGAGCAGTACTTC. Its translation is CASSEGTGAEQYF.